These 10 T cell receptor beta chains came from one sample sequenced in a study of cytomegalovirus exposure and HLA in healthy donors. A multiplex PCR was run with 60 Vbeta primers and 13 Jbeta primers. Libraries were prepared by immunoSEQ multiplex PCR; TCRdb keeps only in-frame clonotypes and omits some of them. The repertoire holds roughly 170,000 clones, around four fifths seen once, with about 4.9% in the top ten. Sequenced input: PBMCs. Receptors originate from a girl aged 10 to 17 in good health and CMV-seropositive.

The V call is TRBV2, the J call TRBJ1-1; TRBD1 might be the D (6 bases). CDR1 is SNHLY, CDR2 FYNNEI, per germline. The CDR3 is made up of 11 amino acids. V was pared by 4 bases and J by 12 bases, with 12 bases between. The CDR3 reads CASSVQGLSFF. As DNA, the CDR3 is TGTGCCAGCAGTGTACAGGGTTTGTCTTTCTTT.

The chain recombines TRBV20-1 with TRBJ2-7; 7 bases match TRBD1. V lost 5 bases, J lost 3 bases, and 1 base stayed unmatched. The CDR3 extends over 11 amino acids. Germline assignment: CDR1 DFQATT and CDR2 SNEGSKA (reference sequence). The CDR3, as DNA: TGCAGTGCTCGACAGGGCTACGAGCAGTACTTC. Amino acids: CSARQGYEQYF.

This clone was seen only once. J is TRBJ2-1 and V is TRBV4-1; TRBD1 matches at 10 bases. Trimming cost V 3 bases and J 8 bases; bases outside gene matches: 7. Looked up from germline, CDR1 is MGHRA and CDR2 is YSYEKL. The CDR3 runs 15 residues. The CDR3 is CASSHRQGAFDEQFF. The CDR3, as DNA: TGCGCCAGCAGCCATCGACAGGGGGCATTCGATGAGCAGTTCTTC.

The V gene is TRBV7-9, the J gene TRBJ1-3; tentative D call: TRBD1 (6 bases). V was shortened by 2 bases and J by 2 bases, with 13 bases between the two germline ends. Germline CDR1 and CDR2: SEHNR and FQNEAQ (reference sequence). There are 16 residues in the CDR3. The CDR3 loop reads CASSLLQGEAGNTIYF. CDR3 coding DNA: TGTGCCAGCAGCTTATTACAGGGAGAAGCTGGAAACACCATATATTTT.

This sequence joins TRBV2 and TRBJ2-3; 7 positions match TRBD1. Germline CDR1 SNHLY, CDR2 FYNNEI. The ends lost 6 bases at V and 2 bases at J; junction bases unmatched: 5. CDR3 size: 14 residues. CDR3 coding DNA: TGTGCCAGCAGCCGACAGGGACCCACAGATACGCAGTATTTT. Its protein product is CASSRQGPTDTQYF.

This clone has more than one count but fewer than ten. The gene calls are TRBV18 and TRBJ2-7, with D unclear. The germline V and J ends were trimmed by 8 bases and 6 bases, with 17 bases remaining between them. Germline assignment: CDR1 KGHSH and CDR2 LQKENI. The CDR3 loop spans 13 amino acids. CDR3: CASTFLRQGEQYF. CDR3 in DNA: TGTGCCAGCACCTTCTTAAGACAAGGCGAGCAGTACTTC. The complete variable domain, with remaining parts taken from reference TRBV18 and TRBJ2-7, reads NAGVMQNPRHLVRRRGQEARLRCSPMKGHSHVYWYRQLPEEGLKFMVYLQKENIIDESGMPKERFSAEFPKEGPSILRIQQVVRGDSAAYFCASTFLRQGEQYFGPGTRLTVT.

The rearrangement links TRBV7-6 to TRBJ1-5; TRBD1 might be the D (6 bases). The CDR3 runs to 15 residues. V lost 0 bases and J lost 11, with 17 bases in between. CDR1 is SGHVS and CDR2 is FNYEAQ in the germline V gene. CDR3 protein: CASSLAFVDSHAQHF. Written as DNA, the CDR3 is TGTGCCAGCAGCTTAGCGTTCGTGGACAGTCATGCCCAGCATTTT.

This chain connects TRBV7-9 to TRBJ2-5; the D gene is possibly TRBD2 (5 bases). The CDR3 is 15 amino acids. The germline gives CDR1 SEHNR, CDR2 FQNEAQ (reference sequence). V lost 2 bases to trimming and J lost 5 bases, with 15 bases between them. CDR3 in amino acids: CASSLLGGSGETQYF. For the CDR3, the DNA is TGTGCCAGCAGCTTACTAGGAGGATCGGGGGAGACCCAGTACTTC.

This sequence joins TRBV6-6 and TRBJ2-5; the match to TRBD2 covers 9 bases. Germline CDR1 is MNHNY and CDR2 is SVGAGI (reference sequence). The ends lost 6 bases at V and 5 bases at J; junction bases unmatched: 13. The CDR3 runs 16 residues. The CDR3 bases are TGTGCCAGCAGACGGGGGGGACTGCTAGCGGGGGAGACCCAGTACTTC. It encodes CASRRGGLLAGETQYF.

The gene calls are TRBV27 and TRBJ1-2; 8 nucleotides agree with TRBD1. The germline V gene has CDR1 MNHEY and CDR2 SMNVEV (reference sequence). Trimming cost V 5 bases and J 9 bases; bases outside gene matches: 8. The CDR3 runs to 13 residues. The DNA of the CDR3 is TGTGCCAGCAGTCCGCGGACAGGGCATAGCTACACCTTC. Its protein is CASSPRTGHSYTF.